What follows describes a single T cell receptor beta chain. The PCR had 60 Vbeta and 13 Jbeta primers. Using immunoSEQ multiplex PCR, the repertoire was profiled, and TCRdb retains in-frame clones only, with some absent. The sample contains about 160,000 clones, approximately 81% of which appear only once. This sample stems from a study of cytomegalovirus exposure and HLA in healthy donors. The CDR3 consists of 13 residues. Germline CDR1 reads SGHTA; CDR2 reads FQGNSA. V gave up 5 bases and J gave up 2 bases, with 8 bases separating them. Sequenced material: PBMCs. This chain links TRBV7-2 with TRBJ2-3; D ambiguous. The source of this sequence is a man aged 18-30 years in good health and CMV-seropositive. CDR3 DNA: TGTGCCAGCAGCCGCAGGTACACAGATACGCAGTATTTT. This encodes CASSRRYTDTQYF. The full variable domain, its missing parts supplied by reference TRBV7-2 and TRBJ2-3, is GAGVSQSPSNKVTEKGKDVELRCDPISGHTALYWYRQSLGQGLEFLIYFQGNSAPDKSGLPSDRFSAERTGGSVSTLTIQRTQQEDSAVYLCASSRRYTDTQYFGPGTRLTVL.